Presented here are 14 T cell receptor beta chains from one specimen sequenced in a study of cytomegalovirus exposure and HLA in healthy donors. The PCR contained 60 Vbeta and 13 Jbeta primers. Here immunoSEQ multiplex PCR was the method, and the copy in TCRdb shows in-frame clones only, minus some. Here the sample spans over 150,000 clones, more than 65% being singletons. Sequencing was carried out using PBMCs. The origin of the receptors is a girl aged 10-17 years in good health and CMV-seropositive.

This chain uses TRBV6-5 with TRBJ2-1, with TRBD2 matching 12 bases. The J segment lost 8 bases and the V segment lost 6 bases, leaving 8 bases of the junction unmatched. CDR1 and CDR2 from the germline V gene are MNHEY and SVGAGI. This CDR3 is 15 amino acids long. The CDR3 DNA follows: TGTGCCAGCAGCCTACTAGCGGGGGGCCTCGATGAGCAGTTCTTC. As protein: CASSLLAGGLDEQFF.

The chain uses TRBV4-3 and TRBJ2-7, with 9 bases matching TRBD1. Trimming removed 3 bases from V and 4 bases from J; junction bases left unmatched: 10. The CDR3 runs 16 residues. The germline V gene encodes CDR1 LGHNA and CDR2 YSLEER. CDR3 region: CASSHQTGTGFYEQYF. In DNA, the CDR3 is TGCGCCAGCAGCCACCAAACCGGGACAGGGTTTTACGAGCAGTACTTC.

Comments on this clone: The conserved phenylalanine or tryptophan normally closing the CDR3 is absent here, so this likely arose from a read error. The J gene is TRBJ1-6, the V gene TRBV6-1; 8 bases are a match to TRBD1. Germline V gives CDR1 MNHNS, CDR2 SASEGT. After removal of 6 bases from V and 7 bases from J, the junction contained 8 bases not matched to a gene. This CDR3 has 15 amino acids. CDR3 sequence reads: CASREMTGANSPLHL. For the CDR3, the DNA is TGTGCCAGCAGGGAGATGACAGGGGCAAATTCACCCCTCCACCTT.

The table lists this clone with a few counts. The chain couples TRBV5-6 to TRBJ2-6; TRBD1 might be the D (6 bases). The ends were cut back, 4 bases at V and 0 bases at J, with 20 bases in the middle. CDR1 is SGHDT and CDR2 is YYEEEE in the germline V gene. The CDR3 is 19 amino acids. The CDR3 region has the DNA TGTGCCAGCAGCCTCGGACCTTGGGGGCAGGACTCTGGGGCCAACGTCCTGACTTTC. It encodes CASSLGPWGQDSGANVLTF.

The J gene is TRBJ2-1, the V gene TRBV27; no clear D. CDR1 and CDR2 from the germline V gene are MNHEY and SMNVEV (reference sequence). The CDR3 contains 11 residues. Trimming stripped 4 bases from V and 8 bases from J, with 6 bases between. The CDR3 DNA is TGTGCCAGCAGTTCAACATATGAGCAGTTCTTC. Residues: CASSSTYEQFF.

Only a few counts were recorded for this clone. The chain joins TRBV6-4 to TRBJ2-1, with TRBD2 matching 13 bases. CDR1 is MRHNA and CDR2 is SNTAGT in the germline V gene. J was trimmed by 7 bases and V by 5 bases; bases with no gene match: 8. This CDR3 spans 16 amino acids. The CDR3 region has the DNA TGTGCCAGCAGTCATACCGGGACTAGCGGGGTTAATGAGCAGTTCTTC. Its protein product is CASSHTGTSGVNEQFF.

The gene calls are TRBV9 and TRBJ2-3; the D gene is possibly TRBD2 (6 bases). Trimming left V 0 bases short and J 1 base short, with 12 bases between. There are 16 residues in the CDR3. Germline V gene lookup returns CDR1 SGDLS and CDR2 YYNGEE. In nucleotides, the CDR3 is TGTGCCAGCAGCGTAGGTTGGGGCGGGGGCACAGATACGCAGTATTTT. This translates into CASSVGWGGGTDTQYF.

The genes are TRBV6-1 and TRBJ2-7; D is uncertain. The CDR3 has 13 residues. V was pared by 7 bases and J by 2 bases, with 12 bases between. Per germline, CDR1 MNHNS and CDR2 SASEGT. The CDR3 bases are TGTGCCAGCAAGACGCAGGCTGCCTACGAGCAGTACTTC. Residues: CASKTQAAYEQYF.

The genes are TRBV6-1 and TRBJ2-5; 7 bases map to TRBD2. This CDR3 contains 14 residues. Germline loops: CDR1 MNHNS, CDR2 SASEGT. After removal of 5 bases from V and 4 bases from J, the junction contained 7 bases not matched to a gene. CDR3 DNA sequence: TGTGCCAGCAGTCTCCCGGGGGAGGGAGAGACCCAGTACTTC. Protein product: CASSLPGEGETQYF.

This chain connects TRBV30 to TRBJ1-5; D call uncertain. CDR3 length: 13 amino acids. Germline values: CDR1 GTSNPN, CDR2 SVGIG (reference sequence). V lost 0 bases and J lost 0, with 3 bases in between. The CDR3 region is CAWSVLSNQPQHF. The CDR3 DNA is TGTGCCTGGAGTGTACTTAGCAATCAGCCCCAGCATTTT.

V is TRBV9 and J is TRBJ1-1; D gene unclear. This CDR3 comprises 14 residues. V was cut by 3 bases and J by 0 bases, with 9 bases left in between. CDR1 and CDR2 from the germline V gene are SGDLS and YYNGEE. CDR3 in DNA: TGTGCCAGCAGCGCAGGACTCTTGAACACTGAAGCTTTCTTT. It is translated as CASSAGLLNTEAFF.

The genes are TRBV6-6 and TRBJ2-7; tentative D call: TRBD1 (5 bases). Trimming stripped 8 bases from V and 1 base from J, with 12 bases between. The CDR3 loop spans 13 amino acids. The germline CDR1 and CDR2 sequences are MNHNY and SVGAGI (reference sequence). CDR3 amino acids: CASLDSASYEQYF. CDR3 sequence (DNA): TGTGCCAGCCTCGACAGCGCTTCCTACGAGCAGTACTTC.

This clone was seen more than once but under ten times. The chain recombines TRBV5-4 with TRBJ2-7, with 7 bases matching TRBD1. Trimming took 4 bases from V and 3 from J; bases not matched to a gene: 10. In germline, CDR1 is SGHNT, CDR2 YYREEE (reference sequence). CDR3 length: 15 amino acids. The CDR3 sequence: CASSHQRQGFYEQYF. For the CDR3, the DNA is TGTGCCAGCAGCCACCAAAGACAGGGTTTCTACGAGCAGTACTTC.

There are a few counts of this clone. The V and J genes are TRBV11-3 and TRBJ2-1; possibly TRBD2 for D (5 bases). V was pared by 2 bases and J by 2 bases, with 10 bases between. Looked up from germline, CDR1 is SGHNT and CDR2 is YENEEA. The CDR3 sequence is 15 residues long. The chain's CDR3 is CASSLTRGTYNEQFF. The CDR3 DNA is TGTGCCAGCAGCTTAACCCGGGGAACCTACAATGAGCAGTTCTTC.